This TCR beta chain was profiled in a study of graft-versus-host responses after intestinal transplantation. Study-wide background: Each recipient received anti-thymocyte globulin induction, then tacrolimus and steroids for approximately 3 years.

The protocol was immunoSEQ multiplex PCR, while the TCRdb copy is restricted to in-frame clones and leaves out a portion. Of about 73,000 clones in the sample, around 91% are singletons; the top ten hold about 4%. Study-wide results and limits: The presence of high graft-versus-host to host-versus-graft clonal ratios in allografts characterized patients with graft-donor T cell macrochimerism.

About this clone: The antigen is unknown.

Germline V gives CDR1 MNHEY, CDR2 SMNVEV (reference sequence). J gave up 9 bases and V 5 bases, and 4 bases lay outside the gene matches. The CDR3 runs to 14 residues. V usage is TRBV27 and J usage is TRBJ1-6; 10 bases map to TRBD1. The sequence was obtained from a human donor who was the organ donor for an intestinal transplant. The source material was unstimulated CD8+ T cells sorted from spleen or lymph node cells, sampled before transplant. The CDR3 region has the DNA TGTGCCAGCAGTACGACAGGGGGCGGTTCACCCCTCCACTTT. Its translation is CASSTTGGGSPLHF.